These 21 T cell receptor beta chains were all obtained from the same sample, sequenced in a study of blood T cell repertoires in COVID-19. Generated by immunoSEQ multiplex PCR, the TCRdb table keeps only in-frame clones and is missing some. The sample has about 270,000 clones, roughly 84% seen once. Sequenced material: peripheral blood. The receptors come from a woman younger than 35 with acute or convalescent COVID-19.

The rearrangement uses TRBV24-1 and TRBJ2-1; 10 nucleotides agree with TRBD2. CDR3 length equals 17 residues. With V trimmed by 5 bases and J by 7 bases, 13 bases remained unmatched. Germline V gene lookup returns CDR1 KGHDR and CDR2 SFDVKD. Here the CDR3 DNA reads TGTGCCACCAGTGGGCCTAGCGGGAGCCGCCGAGGGAATGAGCAGTTCTTC. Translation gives CATSGPSGSRRGNEQFF.

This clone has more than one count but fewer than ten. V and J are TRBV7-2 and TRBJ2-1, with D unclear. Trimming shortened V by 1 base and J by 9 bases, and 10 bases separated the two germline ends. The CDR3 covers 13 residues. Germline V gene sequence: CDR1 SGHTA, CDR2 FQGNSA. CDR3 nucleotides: TGTGCCAGCAGCTTAGGATGGCAAAGTGAGCAGTTCTTC. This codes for CASSLGWQSEQFF.

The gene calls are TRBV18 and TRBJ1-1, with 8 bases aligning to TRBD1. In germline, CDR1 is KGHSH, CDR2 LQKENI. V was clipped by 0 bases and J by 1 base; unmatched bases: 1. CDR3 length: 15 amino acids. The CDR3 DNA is TGTGCCAGCTCACCACCGGGGACAGGGAACACTGAAGCTTTCTTT. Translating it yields CASSPPGTGNTEAFF.

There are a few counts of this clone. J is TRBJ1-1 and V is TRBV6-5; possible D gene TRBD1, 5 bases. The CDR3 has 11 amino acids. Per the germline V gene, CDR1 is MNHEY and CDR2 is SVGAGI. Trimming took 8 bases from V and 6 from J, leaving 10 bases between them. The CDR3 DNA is TGTGCCAGCCAGGAGACAGCTGAAGCTTTCTTT. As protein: CASQETAEAFF.

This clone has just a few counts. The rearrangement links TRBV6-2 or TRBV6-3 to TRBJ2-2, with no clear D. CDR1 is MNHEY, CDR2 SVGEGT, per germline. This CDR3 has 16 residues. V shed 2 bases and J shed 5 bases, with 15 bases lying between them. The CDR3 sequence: CASSYEYRVGTGELFF. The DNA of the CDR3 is TGTGCCAGCAGTTACGAATACCGGGTTGGGACCGGGGAGCTGTTTTTT.

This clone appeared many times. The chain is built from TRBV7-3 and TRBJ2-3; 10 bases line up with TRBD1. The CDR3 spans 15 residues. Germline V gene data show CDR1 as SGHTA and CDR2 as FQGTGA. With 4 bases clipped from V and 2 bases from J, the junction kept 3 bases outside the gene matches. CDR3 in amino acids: CASSYGQGDTDTQYF. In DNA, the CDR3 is TGTGCCAGCAGCTATGGACAGGGGGACACAGATACGCAGTATTTT.

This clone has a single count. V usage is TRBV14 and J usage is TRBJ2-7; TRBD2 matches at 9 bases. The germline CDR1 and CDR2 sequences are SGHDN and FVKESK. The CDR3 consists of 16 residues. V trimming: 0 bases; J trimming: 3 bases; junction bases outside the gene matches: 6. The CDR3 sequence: CASSQEQASGIYEQYF. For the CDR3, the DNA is TGTGCCAGCAGCCAAGAGCAAGCTAGCGGGATCTACGAGCAGTACTTC.

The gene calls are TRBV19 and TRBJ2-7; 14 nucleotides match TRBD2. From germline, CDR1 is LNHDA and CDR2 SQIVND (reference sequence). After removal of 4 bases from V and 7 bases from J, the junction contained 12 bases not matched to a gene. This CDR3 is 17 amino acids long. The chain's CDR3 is CASSTSTSGRAQREQYF. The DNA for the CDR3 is TGTGCCAGTAGTACCTCGACTAGCGGGAGGGCCCAGCGGGAGCAGTACTTC.

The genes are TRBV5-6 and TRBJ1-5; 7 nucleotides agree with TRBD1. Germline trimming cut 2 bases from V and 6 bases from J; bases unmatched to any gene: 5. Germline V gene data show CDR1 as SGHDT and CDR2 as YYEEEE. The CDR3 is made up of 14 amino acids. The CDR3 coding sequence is TGTGCCAGCAGCTTCGGGACAGAGGGTCAGCCCCAGCATTTT. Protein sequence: CASSFGTEGQPQHF.

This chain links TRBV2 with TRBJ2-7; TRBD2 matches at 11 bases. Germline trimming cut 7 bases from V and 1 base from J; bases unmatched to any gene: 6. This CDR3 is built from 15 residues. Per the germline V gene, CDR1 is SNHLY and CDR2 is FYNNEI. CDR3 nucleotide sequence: TGTGCCAGCAAGGAGAGACTAGCGGGGTCCTACGAGCAGTACTTC. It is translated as CASKERLAGSYEQYF.

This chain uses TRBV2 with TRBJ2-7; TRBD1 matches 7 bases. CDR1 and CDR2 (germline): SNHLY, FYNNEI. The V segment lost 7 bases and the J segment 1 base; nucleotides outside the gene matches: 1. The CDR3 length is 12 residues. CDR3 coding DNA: TGTGCCAGCACAGGGGGTTCCTACGAGCAGTACTTC. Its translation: CASTGGSYEQYF. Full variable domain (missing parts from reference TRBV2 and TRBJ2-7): EPEVTQTPSHQVTQMGQEVILRCVPISNHLYFYWYRQILGQKVEFLVSFYNNEISEKSEIFDDQFSVERPDGSNFTLKIRSTKLEDSAMYFCASTGGSYEQYFGPGTRLTVT.

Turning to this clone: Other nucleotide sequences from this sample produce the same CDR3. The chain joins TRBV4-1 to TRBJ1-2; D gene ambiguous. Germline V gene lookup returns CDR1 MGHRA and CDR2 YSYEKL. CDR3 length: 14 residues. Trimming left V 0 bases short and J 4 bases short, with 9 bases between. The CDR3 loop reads CASSQEEGSYGYTF. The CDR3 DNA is TGCGCCAGCAGCCAAGAGGAGGGAAGCTATGGCTACACCTTC.

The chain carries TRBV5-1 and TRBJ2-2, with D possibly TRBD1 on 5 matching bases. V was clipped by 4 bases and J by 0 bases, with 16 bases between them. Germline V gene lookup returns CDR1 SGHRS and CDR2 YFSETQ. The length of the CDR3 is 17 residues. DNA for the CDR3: TGCGCCAGCAGCCCCAGGACACGACAAACGAACACCGGGGAGCTGTTTTTT. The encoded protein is CASSPRTRQTNTGELFF.

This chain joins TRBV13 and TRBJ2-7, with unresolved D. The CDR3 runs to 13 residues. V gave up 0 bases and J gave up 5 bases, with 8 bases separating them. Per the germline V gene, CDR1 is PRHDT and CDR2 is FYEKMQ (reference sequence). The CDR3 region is CASSLGTPHEQYF. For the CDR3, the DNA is TGTGCCAGCAGCTTAGGAACACCCCACGAGCAGTACTTC.

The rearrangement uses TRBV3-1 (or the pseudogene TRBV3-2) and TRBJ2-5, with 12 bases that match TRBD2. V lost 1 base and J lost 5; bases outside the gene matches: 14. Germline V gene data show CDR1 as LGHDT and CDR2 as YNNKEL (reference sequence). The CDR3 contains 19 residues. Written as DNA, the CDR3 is TGTGCCAGCAGCCAAGTGCCCCGGGCTAGCGGGAGGGAGTGGGAGACCCAGTACTTC. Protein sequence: CASSQVPRASGREWETQYF.

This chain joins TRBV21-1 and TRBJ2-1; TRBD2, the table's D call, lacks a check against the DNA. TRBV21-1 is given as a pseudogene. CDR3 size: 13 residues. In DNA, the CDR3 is TGTGCCAGCAGCACCCATGGGAGTCGTGAGCAGTTCTTC. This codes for CASSTHGSREQFF.

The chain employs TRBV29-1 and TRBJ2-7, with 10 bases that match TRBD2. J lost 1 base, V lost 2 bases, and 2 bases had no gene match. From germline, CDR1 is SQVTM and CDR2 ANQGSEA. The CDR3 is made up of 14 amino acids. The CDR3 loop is CSVELAGESYEQYF. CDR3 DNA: TGCAGCGTTGAACTAGCGGGAGAATCCTACGAGCAGTACTTC.

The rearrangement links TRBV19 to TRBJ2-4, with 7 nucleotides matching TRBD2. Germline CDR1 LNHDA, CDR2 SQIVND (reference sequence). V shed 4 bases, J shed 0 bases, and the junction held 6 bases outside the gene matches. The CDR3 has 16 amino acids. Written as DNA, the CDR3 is TGTGCCAGTAGTAGGGGCGGGGGACTAGCCAAAAACATTCAGTACTTC. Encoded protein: CASSRGGGLAKNIQYF.

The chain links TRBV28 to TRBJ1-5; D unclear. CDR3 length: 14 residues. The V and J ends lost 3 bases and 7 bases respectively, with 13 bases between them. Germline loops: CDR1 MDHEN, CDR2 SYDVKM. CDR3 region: CASSLPEGRQPQHF. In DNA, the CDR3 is TGTGCCAGCAGTTTGCCGGAGGGTAGGCAGCCCCAGCATTTT. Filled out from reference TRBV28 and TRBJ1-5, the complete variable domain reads DVKVTQSSRYLVKRTGEKVFLECVQDMDHENMFWYRQDPGLGLRLIYFSYDVKMKEKGDIPEGYSVSREKKERFSLILESASTNQTSMYLCASSLPEGRQPQHFGDGTRLSIL.

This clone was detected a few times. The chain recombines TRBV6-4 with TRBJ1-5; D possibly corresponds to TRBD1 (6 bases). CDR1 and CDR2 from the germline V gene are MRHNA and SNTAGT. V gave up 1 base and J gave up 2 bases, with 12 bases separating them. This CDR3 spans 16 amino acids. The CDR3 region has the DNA TGTGCCAGCAGTGACTTGGGGACACCCTGCAATCAGCCCCAGCATTTT. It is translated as CASSDLGTPCNQPQHF.

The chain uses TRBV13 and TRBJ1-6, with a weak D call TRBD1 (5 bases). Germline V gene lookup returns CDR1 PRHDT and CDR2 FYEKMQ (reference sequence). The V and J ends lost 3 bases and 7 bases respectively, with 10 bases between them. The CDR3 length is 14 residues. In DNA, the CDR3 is TGTGCCAGCAGCTTCCCGGGACTAAATTCACCCCTCCACTTT. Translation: CASSFPGLNSPLHF.